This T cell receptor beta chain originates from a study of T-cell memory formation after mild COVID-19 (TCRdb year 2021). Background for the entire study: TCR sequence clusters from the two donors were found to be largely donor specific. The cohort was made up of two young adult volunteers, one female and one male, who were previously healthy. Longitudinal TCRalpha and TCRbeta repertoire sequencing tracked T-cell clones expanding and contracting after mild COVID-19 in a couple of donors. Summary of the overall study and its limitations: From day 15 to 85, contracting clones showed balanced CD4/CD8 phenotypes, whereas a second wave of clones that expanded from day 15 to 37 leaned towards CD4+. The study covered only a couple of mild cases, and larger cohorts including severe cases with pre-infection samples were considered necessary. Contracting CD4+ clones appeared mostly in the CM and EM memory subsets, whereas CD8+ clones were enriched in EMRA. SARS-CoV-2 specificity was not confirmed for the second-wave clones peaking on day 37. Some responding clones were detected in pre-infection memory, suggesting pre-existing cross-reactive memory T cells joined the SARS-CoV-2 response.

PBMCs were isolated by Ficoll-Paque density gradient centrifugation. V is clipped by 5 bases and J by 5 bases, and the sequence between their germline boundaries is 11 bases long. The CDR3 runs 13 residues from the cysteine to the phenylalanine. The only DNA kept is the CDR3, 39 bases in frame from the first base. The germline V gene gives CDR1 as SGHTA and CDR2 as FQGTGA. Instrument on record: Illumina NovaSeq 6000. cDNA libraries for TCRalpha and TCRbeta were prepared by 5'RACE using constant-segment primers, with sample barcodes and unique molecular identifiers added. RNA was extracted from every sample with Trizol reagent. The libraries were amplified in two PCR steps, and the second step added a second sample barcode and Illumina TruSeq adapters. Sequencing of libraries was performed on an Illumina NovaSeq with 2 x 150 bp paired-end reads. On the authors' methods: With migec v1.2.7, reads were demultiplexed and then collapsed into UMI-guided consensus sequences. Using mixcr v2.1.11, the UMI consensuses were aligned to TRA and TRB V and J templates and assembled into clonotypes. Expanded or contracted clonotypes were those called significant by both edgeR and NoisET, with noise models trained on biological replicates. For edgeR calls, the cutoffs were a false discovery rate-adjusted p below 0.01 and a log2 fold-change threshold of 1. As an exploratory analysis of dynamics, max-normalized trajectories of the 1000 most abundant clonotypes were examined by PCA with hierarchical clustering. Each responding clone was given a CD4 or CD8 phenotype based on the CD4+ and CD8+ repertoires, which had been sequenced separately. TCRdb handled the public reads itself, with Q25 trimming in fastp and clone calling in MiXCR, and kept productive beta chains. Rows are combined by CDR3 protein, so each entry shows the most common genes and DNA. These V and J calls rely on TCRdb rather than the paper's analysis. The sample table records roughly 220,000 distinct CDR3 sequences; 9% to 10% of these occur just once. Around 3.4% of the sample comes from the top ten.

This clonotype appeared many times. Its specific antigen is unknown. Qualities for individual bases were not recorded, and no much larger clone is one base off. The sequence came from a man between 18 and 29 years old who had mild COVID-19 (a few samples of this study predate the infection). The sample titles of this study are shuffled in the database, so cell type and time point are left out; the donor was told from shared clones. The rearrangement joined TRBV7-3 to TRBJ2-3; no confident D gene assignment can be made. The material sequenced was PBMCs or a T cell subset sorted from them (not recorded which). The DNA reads TGTGCCAGCAGCCCCCGATGGGGAGATACGCAGTATTTT. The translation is CASSPRWGDTQYF.